The clone carrying this T cell receptor (beta chain) was seen a few times. The authors' processing: The assay estimated nucleated cells by amplifying reference gene primers. TCRdb keeps only in-frame clones here, not all; method: immunoSEQ multiplex PCR. V and J calls and clone size are those listed in that table; D and trimming were worked out from the DNA. The sample includes tens of thousands of clones, about 80% of them seen just once. These data belong to a study of blood T cell repertoires in COVID-19. Study-wide background: COVID-19 samples from acute and convalescent phases originated in the United States, Italy and Spain. T cells, B-cell-depleted T cells, or PBMCs provided the cDNA or gDNA that served as material.

This CDR3 comprises 14 residues. CDR1 and CDR2 (germline): DFQATT, SNEGSKA (reference sequence). The V end lost 3 bases, the J end lost 7 bases, and 16 bases lay between the germline ends. Sequencing input: peripheral blood. The chain joins TRBV20-1 to TRBJ1-5; no firm D call. This receptor was identified in a human donor in a cohort sampled during active COVID-19. CDR3 in amino acids: CSASADGEWQPQHF. The CDR3, as DNA: TGCAGTGCTAGTGCCGACGGGGAATGGCAGCCCCAGCATTTT.